The TCR beta chain under discussion was sequenced for a study of regulatory T cells in long-lasting Graves disease. Time point meaning: newly diagnosed GD, antithyroid drugs for less than 3 months. TCR sequences were obtained from RNA taken from PBMCs. The germline gives CDR1 DFQATT, CDR2 SNEGSKA (reference sequence). J lost 5 bases, V lost 3 bases, and 14 bases had no gene match. The CDR3 is made up of 18 amino acids. HTBI primers from iRepertoire and Arm-PCR of CDR3 regions yielded the TCR beta libraries. Each CDR3 protein is one row after TCRdb ran MiXCR on the multiplex PCR reads. The profile shows 250,000 to 300,000 distinct CDR3 sequences, 18% of them singletons. The sample was also reused in another study, on T cells in Graves' hyperthyroidism and ophthalmopathy. That work contributes: For Graves' hyperthyroidism to be stable, ophthalmopathy could not progress within 18 months.

The TCR sequence derives from a woman aged 25 to 39 with Graves disease. The rearrangement links TRBV20-1 to TRBJ2-3; TRBD2 matches at 13 bases. This specimen consisted of peripheral blood mononuclear cells (PBMCs), obtained at new diagnosis, from a patient treated with antithyroid drugs. The CDR3 DNA is TGCAGTGCTAGGCTCCGAACTAGCGGGGGGGCGATATTAGATACGCAGTATTTT. Its translation: CSARLRTSGGAILDTQYF.